The T cell receptor beta chain under discussion was sequenced for a study of cytomegalovirus exposure and HLA in healthy donors. The CDR3 runs to 11 residues. The germline V gene has CDR1 ENHRY and CDR2 SYGVKD. V dropped 11 bases and J dropped 4 bases, with 10 bases sitting between them. Primers included in the PCR were 60 Vbeta and 13 Jbeta primers. The method was immunoSEQ multiplex PCR; TCRdb's version includes in-frame clones alone and lacks a portion of them. Among some 120,000 clones listed, roughly 81% were seen once. The rearrangement uses TRBV10-3 and TRBJ2-3, with D possibly matching TRBD1 (5 bases). This receptor was obtained from a woman in her twenties or thirties in good health and CMV-seronegative. Material for sequencing was PBMCs. The CDR3 reads CAVKGSDTQYF. As DNA, the CDR3 is TGTGCCGTAAAGGGGTCAGATACGCAGTATTTT.